This T cell receptor beta chain was sequenced in a study of CXCR3-negative and CXCR3-positive naive CD8 T cells. The TRB cDNA libraries were prepared by 5' RACE with UMI labels. TCRdb re-called the 5' RACE reads; every CDR3 protein appears as one record, without DNA. The repertoire table contains about 90,000 distinct CDR3 sequences. CDR3 length: 20 amino acids. CDR1 and CDR2 from the germline V gene are SNHLY and FYNNEI. The sequence was collected from a human donor in good health. Some clones in this sample may be carry-over from other donors' samples. The material sequenced was naive CXCR3- CD8+ T cells from blood. The subset denotes: CD45RO-CCR7+CD27+CD95- naive CD8+ T cells lacking CXCR3 (TNR3-). The rearrangement joins TRBV2 to TRBJ2-2; checking the TCRdb D call of TRBD1 is not possible without DNA. The CDR3 reads CASSLGYRTESFSNTGELFF.